The present entry profiles one T cell receptor beta chain with its context. V was trimmed by 4 bases and J by 3 bases, leaving 7 bases between them. CDR3 size: 13 residues. Germline CDR1 and CDR2: SGHTA and FQGNSA. Method: immunoSEQ multiplex PCR; TCRdb's copy keeps in-frame clones and lacks some. The profile shows about 22,000 clones, 85% to 95% of them singletons. These data belong to a study of T cells in tumors and immune-related adverse events. This TCR derives from a female donor with metastatic renal cell carcinoma. Sample: lymph node tissue, taken from a patient treated with anti-PD-1 therapy. The chain joins TRBV7-2 to TRBJ2-1; no clear D. CDR3 sequence (DNA): TGTGCCAGCAGCTCTGCTAGCTACAATGAGCAGTTCTTC. This codes for CASSSASYNEQFF. The variable domain in full, with the rest retrieved from reference TRBV7-2 and TRBJ2-1, is GAGVSQSPSNKVTEKGKDVELRCDPISGHTALYWYRQSLGQGLEFLIYFQGNSAPDKSGLPSDRFSAERTGGSVSTLTIQRTQQEDSAVYLCASSSASYNEQFFGPGTRLTVL.